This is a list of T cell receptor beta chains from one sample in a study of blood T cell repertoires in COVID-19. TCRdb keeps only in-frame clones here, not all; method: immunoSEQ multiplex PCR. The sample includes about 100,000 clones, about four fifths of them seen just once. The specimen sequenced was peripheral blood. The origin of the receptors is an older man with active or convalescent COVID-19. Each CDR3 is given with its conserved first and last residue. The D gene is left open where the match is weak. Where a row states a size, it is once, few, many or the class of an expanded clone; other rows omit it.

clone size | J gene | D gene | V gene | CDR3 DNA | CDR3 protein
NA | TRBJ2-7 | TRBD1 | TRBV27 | TGTGCCAGCAGTGTCAATACAGGGGTTGGAGACTACGAGCAGTACTTC | CASSVNTGVGDYEQYF
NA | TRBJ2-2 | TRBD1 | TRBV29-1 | TGCAGCGTTGGGCTGCCGGGACAGGGGGGCACCGGGGAGCTGTTTTTT | CSVGLPGQGGTGELFF
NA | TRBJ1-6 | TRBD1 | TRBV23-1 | TGCGCCAGCAGTCGCCGGACAGGAAGCCCTTGGAATTCACCCCTCCACTTT | CASSRRTGSPWNSPLHF
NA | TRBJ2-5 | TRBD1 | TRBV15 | TGTGCCACCAGCAGACGCGGGACAGGGGAAGAGACCCAGTACTTC | CATSRRGTGEETQYF
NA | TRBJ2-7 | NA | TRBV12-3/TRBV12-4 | TGTGCCAGCAGAGGTGGGCCCCACGAGCAGTACTTC | CASRGGPHEQYF
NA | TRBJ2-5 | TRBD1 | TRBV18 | TGTGCCAGCTCACCACGACAGGGGGGACAAGAGACCCAGTACTTC | CASSPRQGGQETQYF
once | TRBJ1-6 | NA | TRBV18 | TGTGCCAGCTCACCCATCGGGGATGATTCACCCCTCCACTTT | CASSPIGDDSPLHF
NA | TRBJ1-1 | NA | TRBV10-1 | TGCGCCAGCAGCGGGGAGGGTACTGAAGCTTTCTTT | CASSGEGTEAFF
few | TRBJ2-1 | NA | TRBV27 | TGTGCCAGCAGTTTCTATAGGGCCAGCGGACTTTCCTACAATGAGCAGTTCTTC | CASSFYRASGLSYNEQFF
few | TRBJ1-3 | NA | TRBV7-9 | TGTGCCAGCAGCTTATCCAGTTCTGGAAACACCATATATTTT | CASSLSSSGNTIYF
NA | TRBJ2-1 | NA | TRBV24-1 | TGTGCCACCAGTGATTTGCAACTTAGCCTAGGCCAGAACAATGAGCAGTTCTTC | CATSDLQLSLGQNNEQFF
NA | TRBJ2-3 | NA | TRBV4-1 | TGCGCCAGCAGCCAAGACGGACAGCCTTCGAGGGATACGCAGTATTTT | CASSQDGQPSRDTQYF
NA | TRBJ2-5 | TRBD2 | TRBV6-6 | TGTGCCAGCGGGACTAGCAAGGAGACCCAGTACTTC | CASGTSKETQYF
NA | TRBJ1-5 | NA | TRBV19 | TGTGCCAGTGAGAAAGGGGGACCTTATAGCAATCAGCCCCAGCATTTT | CASEKGGPYSNQPQHF